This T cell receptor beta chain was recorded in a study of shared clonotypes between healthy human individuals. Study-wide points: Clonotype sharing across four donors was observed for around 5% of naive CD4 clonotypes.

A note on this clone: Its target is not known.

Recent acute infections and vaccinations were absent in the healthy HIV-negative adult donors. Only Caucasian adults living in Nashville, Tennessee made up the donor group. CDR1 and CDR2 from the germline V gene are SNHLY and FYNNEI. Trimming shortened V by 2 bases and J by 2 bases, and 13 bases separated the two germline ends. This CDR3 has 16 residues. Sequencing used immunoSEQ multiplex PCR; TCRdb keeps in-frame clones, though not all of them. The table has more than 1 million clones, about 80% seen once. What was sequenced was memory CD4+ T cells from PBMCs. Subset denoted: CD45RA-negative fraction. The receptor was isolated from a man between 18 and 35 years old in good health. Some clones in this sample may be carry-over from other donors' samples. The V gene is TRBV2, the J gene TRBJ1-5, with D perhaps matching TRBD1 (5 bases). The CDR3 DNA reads TGTGCCAGCAGTGAATTTGCAGGGAGCGGCAATCAGCCCCAGCATTTT. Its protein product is CASSEFAGSGNQPQHF.